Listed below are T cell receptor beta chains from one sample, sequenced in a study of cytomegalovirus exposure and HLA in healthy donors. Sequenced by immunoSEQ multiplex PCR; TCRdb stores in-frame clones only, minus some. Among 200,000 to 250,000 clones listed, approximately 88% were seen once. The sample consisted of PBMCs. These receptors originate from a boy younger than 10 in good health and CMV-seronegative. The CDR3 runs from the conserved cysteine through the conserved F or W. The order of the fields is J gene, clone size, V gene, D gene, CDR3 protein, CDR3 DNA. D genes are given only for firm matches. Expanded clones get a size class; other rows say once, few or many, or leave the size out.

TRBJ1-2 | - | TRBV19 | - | CASSIAAAETYSYGYTF | TGTGCCAGTAGTATTGCCGCGGCAGAGACCTATAGTTATGGCTACACCTTC
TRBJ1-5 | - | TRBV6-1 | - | CASSGLGGPSQPQHF | TGTGCCAGCAGTGGGTTGGGGGGGCCAAGTCAGCCCCAGCATTTT
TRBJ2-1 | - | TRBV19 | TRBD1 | CASSIAAGQGYNEQFF | TGTGCCAGTAGTATAGCTGCGGGACAGGGCTACAATGAGCAGTTCTTC
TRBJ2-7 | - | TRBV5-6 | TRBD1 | CASSHIDRVYEQYF | TGTGCCAGCAGCCATATTGACAGGGTCTACGAGCAGTACTTC
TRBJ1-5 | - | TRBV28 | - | CASRLGGSSNQPQHF | TGTGCCAGCAGGCTCGGGGGGTCCAGCAATCAGCCCCAGCATTTT
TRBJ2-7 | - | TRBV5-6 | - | CASSFRIGAYEQYF | TGTGCCAGCAGCTTCAGGATAGGGGCCTACGAGCAGTACTTC
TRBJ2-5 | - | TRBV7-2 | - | CASNLGERGLRQYF | TGTGCCAGCAACCTAGGTGAGAGAGGACTCCGTCAGTACTTC
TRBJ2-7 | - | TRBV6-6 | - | CASSSQRGRDYEQYF | TGTGCCAGCAGTTCCCAGCGAGGCAGGGACTACGAGCAGTACTTC
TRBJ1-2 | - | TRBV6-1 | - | CASSEARPPPYGYTF | TGTGCCAGCAGTGAAGCGCGCCCTCCCCCGTATGGCTACACCTTC
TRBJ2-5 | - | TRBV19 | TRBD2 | CASRDLAGMGTQYF | TGTGCCAGTAGAGACCTAGCGGGAATGGGGACCCAGTACTTC
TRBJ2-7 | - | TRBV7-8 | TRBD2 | CASRLAGPPSEQYF | TGTGCCTCCCGACTAGCGGGACCCCCTAGTGAGCAGTACTTC
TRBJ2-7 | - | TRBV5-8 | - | CASSVPGFGYEQYF | TGTGCCAGCAGCGTACCGGGTTTCGGTTACGAGCAGTACTTC
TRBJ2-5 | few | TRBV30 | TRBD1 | CAWSPGQGGETQYF | TGTGCCTGGAGTCCGGGACAGGGGGGGGAGACCCAGTACTTC
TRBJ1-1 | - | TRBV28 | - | CASIYPGQAEAFF | TGTGCCAGCATCTACCCAGGGCAGGCTGAAGCTTTCTTT
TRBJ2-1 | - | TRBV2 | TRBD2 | CACSGTSNSNEQFF | TGTGCCTGTTCCGGGACTAGTAACTCCAATGAGCAGTTCTTC
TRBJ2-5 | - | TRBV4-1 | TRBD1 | CASSPTGVGAQETQYF | TGCGCCAGCAGCCCAACAGGGGTCGGGGCCCAAGAGACCCAGTACTTC
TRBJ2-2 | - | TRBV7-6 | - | CASSLSAGELFF | TGTGCCAGCAGCTTAAGCGCCGGGGAGCTGTTTTTT
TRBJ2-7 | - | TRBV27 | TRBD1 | CASSQLDRVSEQYF | TGTGCCAGCAGTCAACTGGACAGGGTGAGCGAGCAGTACTTC
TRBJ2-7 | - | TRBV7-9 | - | CASSGGLLYEQYF | TGTGCCAGCAGCGGAGGACTGCTCTACGAGCAGTACTTC
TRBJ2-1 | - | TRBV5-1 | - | CASSLTRRLGNYNEQFF | TGCGCCAGCAGCTTGACCCGCCGACTAGGGAACTACAATGAGCAGTTCTTC
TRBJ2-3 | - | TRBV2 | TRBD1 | CASSWTGALTDTQYF | TGTGCCAGCAGCTGGACAGGCGCTCTCACAGATACGCAGTATTTT
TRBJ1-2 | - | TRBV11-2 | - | CASSLNRANYGYTF | TGTGCCAGCAGCTTAAACAGGGCTAACTATGGCTACACCTTC
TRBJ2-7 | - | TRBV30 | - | CAWSVRFKSYEQYF | TGTGCCTGGAGTGTACGGTTCAAGAGCTACGAGCAGTACTTC
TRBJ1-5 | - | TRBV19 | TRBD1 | CASGQGYRPQHF | TGTGCCAGTGGACAGGGGTATCGGCCCCAGCATTTT
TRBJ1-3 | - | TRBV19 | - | CASSRGQYSGNTIYF | TGTGCCAGTAGTAGAGGACAGTACTCTGGAAACACCATATATTTT
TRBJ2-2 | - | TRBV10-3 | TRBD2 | CAISETSGNTGELFF | TGTGCCATCAGTGAGACTAGCGGGAACACCGGGGAGCTGTTTTTT
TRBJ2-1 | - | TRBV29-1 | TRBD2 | CSVPGSGGTSSYNEQFF | TGCAGCGTTCCCGGGAGTGGCGGGACTAGCTCCTACAATGAGCAGTTCTTC
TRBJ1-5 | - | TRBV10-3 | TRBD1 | CAISESDRSQPQHF | TGTGCCATCAGTGAGTCGGACAGGAGCCAGCCCCAGCATTTT
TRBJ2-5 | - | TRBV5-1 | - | CASIGSGPNQETQYF | TGCGCCAGCATTGGGTCAGGGCCGAACCAAGAGACCCAGTACTTC
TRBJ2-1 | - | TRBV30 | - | CAWSPFAGQGRNEQFF | TGTGCCTGGAGCCCATTTGCGGGTCAAGGTCGGAATGAGCAGTTCTTC
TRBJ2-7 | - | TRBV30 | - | CAWSGFGGPYEQYF | TGTGCCTGGAGTGGGTTTGGCGGGCCTTACGAGCAGTACTTC
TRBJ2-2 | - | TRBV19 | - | CASRGGFGELFF | TGTGCCAGTAGAGGAGGGTTCGGGGAGCTGTTTTTT
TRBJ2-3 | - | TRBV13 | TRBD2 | CASSLAGGDTQYF | TGTGCCAGCAGCTTAGCGGGGGGAGATACGCAGTATTTT
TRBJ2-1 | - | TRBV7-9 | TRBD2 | CASSLLSGTNEQFF | TGTGCCAGCAGCTTACTCAGCGGGACCAATGAGCAGTTCTTC
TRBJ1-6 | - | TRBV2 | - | CASSASGGSSPLHF | TGTGCCAGCAGTGCTTCGGGGGGGAGTTCACCCCTCCACTTT
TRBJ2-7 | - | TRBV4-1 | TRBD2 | CASSRNKAGLSYEQYF | TGCGCCAGCAGCCGAAATAAAGCGGGACTCTCCTACGAGCAGTACTTC
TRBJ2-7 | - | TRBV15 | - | CATSSTSDYEQYF | TGTGCCACCAGCAGCACCTCAGACTACGAGCAGTACTTC
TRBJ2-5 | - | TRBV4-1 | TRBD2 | CASSQVGLPSRETQYF | TGCGCCAGCAGCCAAGTGGGACTACCATCACGGGAGACCCAGTACTTC
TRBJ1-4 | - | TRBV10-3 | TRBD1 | CAISKTGLNEKLFF | TGTGCCATCAGTAAGACAGGGTTGAATGAAAAACTGTTTTTT
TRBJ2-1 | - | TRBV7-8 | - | CASSQDSSITYNEQFF | TGTGCCAGCAGCCAAGACAGCTCAATTACCTACAATGAGCAGTTCTTC
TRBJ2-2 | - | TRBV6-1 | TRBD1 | CASSVNRGPPPLNTGELFF | TGTGCCAGCAGTGTCAACAGGGGCCCCCCGCCACTGAACACCGGGGAGCTGTTTTTT
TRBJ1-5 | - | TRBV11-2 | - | CANSLDGGNQPQHF | TGTGCCAACAGCTTAGACGGCGGTAATCAGCCCCAGCATTTT
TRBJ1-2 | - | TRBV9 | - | CASSVDSSFNYGYTF | TGTGCCAGCAGCGTAGACTCCTCGTTTAACTATGGCTACACCTTC
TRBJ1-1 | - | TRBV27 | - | CASSLSSRGLTEAFF | TGTGCCAGCAGTTTATCGTCCAGGGGCCTCACTGAAGCTTTCTTT
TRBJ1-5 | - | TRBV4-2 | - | CASSQDRGRQPQHF | TGTGCCAGCAGCCAAGATCGCGGGCGCCAGCCCCAGCATTTT
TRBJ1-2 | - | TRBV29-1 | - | CSVEVAGGGYTF | TGCAGCGTTGAAGTAGCCGGGGGTGGCTACACCTTC